The present T cell receptor (beta chain) was sequenced within a study of blood T cells in healthy people across ages. At least 5 micrograms of total RNA were extracted per sample. The CDR3 sequence is 15 residues long. V lost 2 bases and J lost 2, with 12 bases in between. Per the germline V gene, CDR1 is SGHDN and CDR2 is FVKESK. Then a second PCR, running about 6 to 11 cycles, was carried out with a sample-barcoded 5' primer and a J-beta primer mix. A 12-random-nucleotide template-switch adaptor tagged each cDNA molecule. TCRdb called the 5' RACE reads again in MiXCR, with one record for every CDR3 protein. Altogether hundreds of thousands of distinct CDR3 sequences are present, around 43% being singletons, with the ten largest covering about a fifth. Findings and caveats of the study: PBMCs were not sorted, which prevented a conclusive comparison of naive versus antigen-experienced cells. Higher naive T cell percentage went strongly together with higher TCR beta diversity.

A word on this clonotype: No antigen is known for it.

The V call is TRBV14, the J call TRBJ2-5; D is possibly TRBD1 (6 bases). This TCR was recovered from a man aged 60 to 69 in good health. What was sequenced was blood. The CDR3 coding sequence is TGTGCCAGCAGCCAAAGGCTAGGGGGACAAGAGACCCAGTACTTC. Translation: CASSQRLGGQETQYF. Based on the CDR3 plus reference TRBV14 and TRBJ2-5, the full variable domain is EAGVTQFPSHSVIEKGQTVTLRCDPISGHDNLYWYRRVMGKEIKFLLHFVKESKQDESGMPNNRFLAERTGGTYSTLKVQPAELEDSGVYFCASSQRLGGQETQYFGPGTRLLVL.